The 6 T cell receptor beta chains given below trace back to one sample, sequenced in a study of cytomegalovirus exposure and HLA in healthy donors. PCR amplification relied on 60 Vbeta primers (plus 13 Jbeta primers). Assay used: immunoSEQ multiplex PCR; TCRdb lists only in-frame clones, some missing. Here the sample spans some 90,000 clones, 55% to 70% being singletons. The source material was PBMCs. The origin of the receptors is a boy aged 5-17 years in good health and CMV-seropositive.

This chain joins TRBV2 and TRBJ2-2; D uncertain. The CDR3 has 15 residues. Germline lookup yields CDR1 SNHLY and CDR2 FYNNEI. V lost 3 bases and J lost 0, with 8 bases in between. The CDR3 bases are TGTGCCAGCAGTGATGGCTTCGCGAACACCGGGGAGCTGTTTTTT. Amino acids: CASSDGFANTGELFF.

The sample holds one count of this clone. V is TRBV4-3 and J is TRBJ2-7; 7 nucleotides align to TRBD1. Germline V gives CDR1 LGHNA, CDR2 YSLEER. With 4 bases clipped from V and 2 bases from J, the junction kept 2 bases outside the gene matches. The length of the CDR3 is 13 residues. The chain's CDR3 is CASSRDRTYEQYF. As DNA, the CDR3 is TGCGCCAGCAGCCGGGACAGAACCTACGAGCAGTACTTC.

The chain joins TRBV5-1 to TRBJ2-2, with 12 bases that match TRBD2. There are 16 residues in the CDR3. Trimming removed 3 bases from V and 5 bases from J; junction bases left unmatched: 5. Germline lookup yields CDR1 SGHRS and CDR2 YFSETQ. The CDR3 DNA is TGCGCCAGCAGCTCCGCTACTAGCGGGGGGACCGGGGAGCTGTTTTTT. Translated: CASSSATSGGTGELFF.

The V call is TRBV6-1, the J call TRBJ1-6, with a possible D match to TRBD1 (6 bases). CDR1 and CDR2 (germline): MNHNS, SASEGT. Trimming pared 1 base from V and 13 bases from J, leaving 11 bases between. CDR3 length equals 13 residues. The CDR3 loop is CASSEDYRAPLHF. The CDR3 DNA sequence: TGTGCCAGCAGTGAAGATTACAGGGCCCCCCTCCACTTT.

This clone showed up just a few times. This rearrangement joins TRBV7-6 to TRBJ1-1; TRBD1 aligns across 7 bases. Trimming removed 4 bases from V and 8 bases from J; junction bases left unmatched: 7. Germline assignment: CDR1 SGHVS and CDR2 FNYEAQ. This CDR3 has 13 amino acids. The CDR3 DNA follows: TGTGCCAGCAGCTCGACAGGGATGGGAGAAGCTTTCTTT. Translating gives CASSSTGMGEAFF.

This clone was recorded a few times. This chain uses TRBV10-2 with TRBJ1-1, with D hard to call. CDR3 length: 12 residues. Between the trimmed V and J ends, which lost 6 bases and 1 base, there was a span of 6 bases. Germline-derived CDR1 and CDR2 are WSHSY and SAAADI. The CDR3 DNA reads as TGCGCCAGCAGAACGGGGAACACTGAAGCTTTCTTT. This gives the protein CASRTGNTEAFF.